The next 14 T cell receptor beta chains were all read from a single sample in a study of cytomegalovirus exposure and HLA in healthy donors. PCR involved 60 Vbeta and 13 Jbeta primers. The protocol was immunoSEQ multiplex PCR, while the TCRdb copy is restricted to in-frame clones and leaves out a portion. The data hold 80,000 to 95,000 clones, with about 63% observed a single time. The sequenced material came from PBMCs. The receptors come from a woman in her thirties in good health and CMV-seronegative.

This chain uses TRBV12-5 with TRBJ2-3; 7 bases fit TRBD2. This CDR3 is built from 17 residues. V was pared by 2 bases and J by 1 base, with 9 bases of the junction left unmatched. Germline assignment: CDR1 LGHNT and CDR2 FRNRAP. The CDR3 region is CASGLRSGTKRTDTQYF. In DNA, the CDR3 is TGTGCTAGTGGTTTGCGATCCGGGACTAAACGCACAGATACGCAGTATTTT.

This clone was seen just once. The chain couples TRBV7-2 to TRBJ2-7, with D tentatively TRBD2 (6 bases). V lost 0 bases to trimming and J lost 3 bases, with 12 bases between them. The CDR3 spans 15 residues. Looked up from germline, CDR1 is SGHTA and CDR2 is FQGNSA. The CDR3 DNA sequence: TGTGCCAGCAGCTTAGCGCGGGGCTTGGGCTACGAGCAGTACTTC. Amino acid sequence: CASSLARGLGYEQYF.

The rearrangement uses TRBV5-1 and TRBJ1-1; weak D call: TRBD1 (6 bases). Germline V gene sequence: CDR1 SGHRS, CDR2 YFSETQ. The CDR3 is 13 residues long. Trimming removed 6 bases at V and 6 bases at J, with 15 bases between. The CDR3 nucleotides are TGCGCCAGCACCCCCGACAGGTCCCCTGAAGCTTTCTTT. Encoded protein: CASTPDRSPEAFF.

This rearrangement joins TRBV2 to TRBJ2-7; D gene uncertain. Germline assignment: CDR1 SNHLY and CDR2 FYNNEI. Between the trimmed V and J ends, which lost 3 bases and 4 bases, there was a span of 7 bases. This CDR3 spans 12 amino acids. The CDR3 spells CASSDSDYEQYF. CDR3 bases: TGTGCCAGCAGTGATTCAGATTACGAGCAGTACTTC.

V usage is TRBV19 and J usage is TRBJ2-2; 7 nucleotides line up with TRBD1. Losses at the gene ends were 3 bases for V and 3 bases for J; bases not matched to a gene: 7. From germline, CDR1 is LNHDA and CDR2 SQIVND (reference sequence). This CDR3 has 16 amino acids. CDR3 in amino acids: CASSIRPGGYTGELFF. DNA of the CDR3: TGTGCCAGTAGTATTAGGCCAGGGGGTTACACCGGGGAGCTGTTTTTT.

This clone was seen a few times. The J gene is TRBJ2-3, the V gene TRBV5-1; TRBD2 is a possible D gene (5 bases). The CDR3 totals 14 residues. Germline V lookup: CDR1 SGHRS, CDR2 YFSETQ. The germline V and J ends were trimmed by 0 bases and 4 bases, with 9 bases remaining between them. In nucleotides, the CDR3 is TGCGCCAGCAGCTTGGCAACGGACTCAGATACGCAGTATTTT. The encoded protein is CASSLATDSDTQYF.

The chain has TRBV6-6 and TRBJ2-1; 13 bases are shared with TRBD2. CDR1 is MNHNY and CDR2 is SVGAGI in the germline V gene (reference sequence). The CDR3 has 16 residues. After removal of 5 bases from V and 2 bases from J, the junction contained 3 bases not matched to a gene. The CDR3 DNA is TGTGCCAGCAGTCAGACTAGCGGGGGGCCCTACAATGAGCAGTTCTTC. Its translation: CASSQTSGGPYNEQFF.

This clone was counted a few times. V is TRBV7-7 and J is TRBJ2-2, with 10 positions matching TRBD1. Germline lookup yields CDR1 SSHAT and CDR2 FNYEAQ (reference sequence). J lost 3 bases, V lost 2 bases, and 3 bases had no gene match. The CDR3 totals 16 residues. CDR3 residues: CASSLRGTGDTGELFF. CDR3 nucleotide sequence: TGTGCCAGCAGCTTAAGGGGGACAGGGGACACCGGGGAGCTGTTTTTT.

The chain carries TRBV19 and TRBJ2-7; 10 nucleotides line up with TRBD2. CDR3 length: 15 amino acids. After removal of 7 bases from V and 4 bases from J, the junction contained 10 bases not matched to a gene. Germline-derived CDR1 and CDR2 are LNHDA and SQIVND (reference sequence). Here the CDR3 reads CASNPGPSGSYEQYF. The CDR3 DNA sequence: TGTGCCAGTAATCCAGGTCCTAGCGGGAGTTACGAGCAGTACTTC. Full variable domain (remainder filled in from reference TRBV19 and TRBJ2-7): DGGITQSPKYLFRKEGQNVTLSCEQNLNHDAMYWYRQDPGQGLRLIYYSQIVNDFQKGDIAEGYSVSREKKESFPLTVTSAQKNPTAFYLCASNPGPSGSYEQYFGPGTRLTVT.

The gene calls are TRBV7-2 and TRBJ1-3; TRBD1 might be the D (5 bases). The germline gives CDR1 SGHTA, CDR2 FQGNSA. V was clipped by 7 bases and J by 0 bases, with 13 bases between them. The CDR3 length is 15 residues. The DNA for the CDR3 is TGTGCCAGCACACGCCTGGGGGGCTCTGGAAACACCATATATTTT. This gives the protein CASTRLGGSGNTIYF.

The chain links TRBV4-3 to TRBJ2-1; TRBD2 aligns across 8 bases. The germline CDR1 and CDR2 sequences are LGHNA and YSLEER. CDR3 size: 15 residues. The V segment lost 3 bases and the J segment 2 bases; nucleotides outside the gene matches: 3. In DNA form, the CDR3 reads TGCGCCAGCAGCCAGAGCGGGAGCCCCTACAATGAGCAGTTCTTC. Protein product: CASSQSGSPYNEQFF.

The V and J genes are TRBV10-3 and TRBJ1-1; a weak D match, TRBD1 (6 bases). V lost 4 bases to trimming and J lost 4 bases, with 7 bases between them. The CDR3 is made up of 12 amino acids. Germline values: CDR1 ENHRY, CDR2 SYGVKD. DNA of the CDR3: TGTGCCATCAGTGCAGGGGCCACTGAAGCTTTCTTT. This codes for CAISAGATEAFF.

Only one count was recorded for this clone. One end of the junction varies from germline; a read error may be responsible. J is TRBJ2-7 and V is TRBV6-5, with 16 bases aligning to TRBD2. The CDR3 length is 13 residues. CDR1 and CDR2 (germline): MNHEY, SVGAGI. The CDR3 is CASSTGTSGRVHF. CDR3 DNA: TGTGCCAGCAGTACAGGGACTAGCGGGAGGGTGCACTTC.

The chain uses TRBV18 and TRBJ2-7; D remains unclear. The CDR3 totals 15 residues. From germline, CDR1 is KGHSH and CDR2 LQKENI. V was clipped by 3 bases and J by 4 bases, with 16 bases between them. This CDR3 reads CASSPLEEAVYEQYF. As DNA, the CDR3 is TGTGCCAGCTCACCCCTCGAAGAGGCTGTGTACGAGCAGTACTTC.